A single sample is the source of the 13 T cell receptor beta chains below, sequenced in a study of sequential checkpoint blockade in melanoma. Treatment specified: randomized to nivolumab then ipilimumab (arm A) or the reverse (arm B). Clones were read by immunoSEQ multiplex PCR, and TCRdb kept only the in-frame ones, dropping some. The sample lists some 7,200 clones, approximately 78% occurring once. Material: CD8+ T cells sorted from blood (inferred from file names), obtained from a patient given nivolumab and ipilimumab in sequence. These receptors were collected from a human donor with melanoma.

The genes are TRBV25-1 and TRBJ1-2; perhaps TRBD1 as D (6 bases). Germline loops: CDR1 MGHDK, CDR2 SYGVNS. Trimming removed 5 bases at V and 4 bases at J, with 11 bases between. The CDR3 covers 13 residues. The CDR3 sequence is CASSPQGGYGYTF. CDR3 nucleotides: TGTGCCAGCAGTCCACAGGGTGGCTATGGCTACACCTTC.

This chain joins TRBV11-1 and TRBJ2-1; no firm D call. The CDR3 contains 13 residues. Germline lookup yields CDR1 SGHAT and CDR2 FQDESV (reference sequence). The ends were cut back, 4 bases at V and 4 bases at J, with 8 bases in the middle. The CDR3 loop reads CASSSSSYNEQFF. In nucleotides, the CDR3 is TGTGCCAGCAGCTCCTCGTCTTACAATGAGCAGTTCTTC.

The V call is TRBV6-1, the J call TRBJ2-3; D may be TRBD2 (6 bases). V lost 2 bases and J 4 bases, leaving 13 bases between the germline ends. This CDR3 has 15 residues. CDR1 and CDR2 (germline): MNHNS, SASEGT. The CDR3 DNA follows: TGTGCCAGCAGTGAATTCGGGAGATTAGCAGATACGCAGTATTTT. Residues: CASSEFGRLADTQYF.

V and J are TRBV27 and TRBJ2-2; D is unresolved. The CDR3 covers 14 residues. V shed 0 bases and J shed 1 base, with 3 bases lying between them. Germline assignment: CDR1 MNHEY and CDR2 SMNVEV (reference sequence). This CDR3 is CASSLSQNTGELFF. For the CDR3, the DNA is TGTGCCAGCAGTTTATCCCAGAACACCGGGGAGCTGTTTTTT.

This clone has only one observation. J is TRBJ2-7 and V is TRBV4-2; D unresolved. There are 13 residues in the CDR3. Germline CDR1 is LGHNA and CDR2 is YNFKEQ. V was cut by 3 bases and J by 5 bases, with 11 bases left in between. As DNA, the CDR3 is TGTGCCAGCAGCCAGATGACCCGGGACGAGCAGTACTTC. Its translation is CASSQMTRDEQYF.

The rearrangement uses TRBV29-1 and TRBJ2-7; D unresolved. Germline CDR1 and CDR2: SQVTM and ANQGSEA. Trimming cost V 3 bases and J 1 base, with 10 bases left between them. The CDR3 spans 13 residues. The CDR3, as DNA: TGCAGCGTTGAGTCAGGTTTGTCCTACGAGCAGTACTTC. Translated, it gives CSVESGLSYEQYF.

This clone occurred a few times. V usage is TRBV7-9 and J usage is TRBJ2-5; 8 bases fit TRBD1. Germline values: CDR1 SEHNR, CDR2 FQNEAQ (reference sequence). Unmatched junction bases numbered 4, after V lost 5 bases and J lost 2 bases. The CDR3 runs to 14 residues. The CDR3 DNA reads TGTGCCAGCAGCCGAAGGGACAGGCAAGAGACCCAGTACTTC. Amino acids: CASSRRDRQETQYF.

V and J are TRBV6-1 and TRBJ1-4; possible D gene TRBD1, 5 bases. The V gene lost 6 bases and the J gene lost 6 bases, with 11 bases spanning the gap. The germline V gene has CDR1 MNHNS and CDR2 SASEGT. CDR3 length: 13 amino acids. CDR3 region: CASSSGGDEKLFF. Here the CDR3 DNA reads TGTGCCAGCAGCTCCGGGGGGGATGAAAAACTGTTTTTT.

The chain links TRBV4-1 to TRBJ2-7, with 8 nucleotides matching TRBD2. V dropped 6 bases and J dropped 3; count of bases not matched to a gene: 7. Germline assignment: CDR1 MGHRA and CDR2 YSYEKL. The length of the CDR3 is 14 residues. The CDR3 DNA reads TGCGCCAGCAGTCTACTAGCGGAGGACTACGAGCAGTACTTC. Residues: CASSLLAEDYEQYF.

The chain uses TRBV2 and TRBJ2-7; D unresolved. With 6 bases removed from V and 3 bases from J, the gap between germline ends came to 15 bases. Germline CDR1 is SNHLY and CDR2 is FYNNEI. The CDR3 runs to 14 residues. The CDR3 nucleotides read TGTGCCAGCAGCGCGCTTCATCAATTCTACGAGCAGTACTTC. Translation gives CASSALHQFYEQYF.

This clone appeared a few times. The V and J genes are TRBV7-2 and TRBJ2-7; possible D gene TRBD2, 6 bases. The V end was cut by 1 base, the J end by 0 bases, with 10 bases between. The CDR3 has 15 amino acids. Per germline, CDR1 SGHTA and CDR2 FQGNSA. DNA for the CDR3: TGTGCCAGCAGCTTAGGTGGAGGGATCTCCTACGAGCAGTACTTC. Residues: CASSLGGGISYEQYF.

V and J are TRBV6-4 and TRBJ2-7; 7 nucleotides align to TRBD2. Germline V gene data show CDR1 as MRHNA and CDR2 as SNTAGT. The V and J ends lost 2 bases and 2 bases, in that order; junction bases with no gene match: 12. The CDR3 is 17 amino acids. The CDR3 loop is CASSDGRQRESPYEQYF. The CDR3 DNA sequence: TGTGCCAGCAGTGACGGGCGTCAGCGGGAATCTCCCTACGAGCAGTACTTC.

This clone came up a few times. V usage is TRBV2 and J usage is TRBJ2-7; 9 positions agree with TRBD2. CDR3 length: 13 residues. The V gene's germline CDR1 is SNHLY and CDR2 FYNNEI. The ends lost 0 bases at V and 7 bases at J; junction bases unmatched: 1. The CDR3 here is CASSEARGGEQYF. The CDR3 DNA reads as TGTGCCAGCAGTGAAGCGCGGGGGGGTGAGCAGTACTTC.